Below are 4 T cell receptor beta chains sequenced from a single sample in a study of T cell clones after liver transplantation. Only in-frame clones appear in the TCRdb table, and some are missing; sequencing was by immunoSEQ multiplex PCR. The table shows tens of thousands of clones, with less than 75% occurring only once. The sequencing here drew on CD4+ T cells from blood, taken at the 22-month timepoint. The receptors shown here come from a human patient who received a liver transplant. The T cells may come from the graft donor.

The CDR3 reads CASIPPGHLNSPLHF. As DNA, the CDR3 is TGTGCCAGCATCCCTCCGGGACACCTTAATTCACCCCTCCACTTT. The J gene is TRBJ1-6, the V gene TRBV2; perhaps TRBD1 as D (6 bases). V lost 7 bases and J 6 bases, leaving 16 bases between the germline ends. This CDR3 is 15 amino acids long. In germline, CDR1 is SNHLY, CDR2 FYNNEI.

The chain joins TRBV11-2 to TRBJ1-3, with D possibly being TRBD1 (6 bases). With 5 bases removed from V and 3 bases from J, the gap between germline ends came to 11 bases. Per germline, CDR1 SGHAT and CDR2 FQNNGV. This CDR3 spans 14 amino acids. The CDR3 loop reads CASSLTGRGNTIYF. In DNA form, the CDR3 reads TGTGCCAGCAGCCTGACAGGCCGTGGAAACACCATATATTTT.

V and J are TRBV7-9 and TRBJ2-1, with D perhaps TRBD1 (8 bases). Germline CDR1 is SEHNR and CDR2 is FQNEAQ (reference sequence). CDR3 length: 16 residues. The germline V and J ends were trimmed by 1 base and 4 bases, with 14 bases remaining between them. The CDR3 is CASSLEGGTGYNEQFF. DNA of the CDR3: TGTGCCAGCAGCTTAGAGGGGGGGACAGGATACAATGAGCAGTTCTTC.

The chain recombines TRBV5-8 with TRBJ1-3; no definite D call. Trimming took off 1 base at V and 6 bases at J, with 11 bases between the two ends. The CDR3 loop spans 14 amino acids. The germline V gene has CDR1 SGHTS and CDR2 YDEGEE. CDR3 nucleotides: TGTGCCAGCAGCTTGATGTCGGCCGAAAACACCATATATTTT. This sequence encodes CASSLMSAENTIYF.